A single sample gave rise to the 14 T cell receptor beta chains below, sequenced in a study of PD-L1 blockade in urothelial cancer. The time point was: peripheral blood 6 weeks after treatment start. Profiled with immunoSEQ multiplex PCR; TCRdb holds only in-frame clones, not every one. Of some 48,000 clones listed, more than 75% were seen once; the top ten hold about 10%. The specimen was PBMCs, collected around atezolizumab (anti-PD-L1) treatment. The receptor source for this set is a man between 60 and 70 years old with urothelial cancer.

The chain uses TRBV2 and TRBJ1-6; 7 bases fit TRBD1. The CDR3 loop spans 13 amino acids. J was trimmed by 8 bases and V by 7 bases; bases with no gene match: 5. Germline CDR1 SNHLY, CDR2 FYNNEI. The DNA for the CDR3 is TGTGCCAGCACCCGGGACAGCGATTCACCCCTCCACTTT. Protein product: CASTRDSDSPLHF.

The chain is built from TRBV6-5 and TRBJ1-2; 11 bases are shared with TRBD1. The length of the CDR3 is 14 residues. V shed 7 bases, J shed 4 bases, and the junction held 5 bases outside the gene matches. The germline gives CDR1 MNHEY, CDR2 SVGAGI. The CDR3 DNA sequence: TGTGCCAGCACCCGGACAGGGGGCGTCTATGGCTACACCTTC. This encodes CASTRTGGVYGYTF.

The V gene is TRBV19, the J gene TRBJ1-6; 7 bases line up with TRBD1. V shed 7 bases and J 5 bases; nucleotides not matched to a gene: 5. The CDR3 is 14 residues long. Looked up from germline, CDR1 is LNHDA and CDR2 is SQIVND (reference sequence). The CDR3 sequence is CASTSTGNNSPLHF. The CDR3 DNA reads as TGTGCCAGTACATCGACAGGGAATAATTCACCCCTCCACTTT.

The chain carries TRBV18 and TRBJ2-5; D not certain. Per germline, CDR1 KGHSH and CDR2 LQKENI. Trimming stripped 6 bases from V and 4 bases from J, with 9 bases between. The CDR3 is 12 amino acids. CDR3 nucleotide sequence: TGTGCCAGCTCCCAGGATGGAGAGACCCAGTACTTC. The encoded protein is CASSQDGETQYF.

The chain recombines TRBV4-3 with TRBJ2-5, with 10 bases aligning to TRBD2. V dropped 8 bases and J dropped 1; count of bases not matched to a gene: 10. The V gene's germline CDR1 is LGHNA and CDR2 YSLEER. The CDR3 covers 16 residues. This CDR3 reads CASSTSWTSGQETQYF. Written as DNA, the CDR3 is TGCGCCAGCTCCACGAGCTGGACTAGCGGCCAAGAGACCCAGTACTTC.

CDR3 in DNA: TGTGCTAGTGGTTTGGTCGGGCAGGGGATAGACGTGCTCTATGGCTACACCTTC. Its translation: CASGLVGQGIDVLYGYTF. This chain links TRBV12-5 with TRBJ1-2, with D possibly matching TRBD1 (6 bases). The germline CDR1 and CDR2 sequences are LGHNT and FRNRAP. The V end lost 0 bases, the J end lost 4 bases, and 21 bases lay between the germline ends. This CDR3 is 18 amino acids long.

V usage is TRBV30 and J usage is TRBJ2-2, with TRBD1 matching 9 bases. The germline CDR1 and CDR2 sequences are GTSNPN and SVGIG (reference sequence). Unmatched junction bases numbered 4, after V lost 1 base and J lost 4 bases. The CDR3 totals 15 residues. CDR3 region: CAWSGGTGLTGELFF. The CDR3 coding sequence is TGTGCCTGGAGTGGGGGGACAGGGCTCACCGGGGAGCTGTTTTTT.

The chain recombines TRBV9 with TRBJ1-3; no clear D. The V and J ends lost 0 bases and 0 bases respectively, with 10 bases between them. The CDR3 loop spans 16 amino acids. The V gene's germline CDR1 is SGDLS and CDR2 YYNGEE. CDR3 bases: TGTGCCAGCAGCGTAGTCGCAGGTAACTCTGGAAACACCATATATTTT. This codes for CASSVVAGNSGNTIYF.

The V call is TRBV4-2, the J call TRBJ1-3; no clear D gene. There are 14 residues in the CDR3. V dropped 3 bases and J dropped 7 bases, with 13 bases sitting between them. Germline V lookup: CDR1 LGHNA, CDR2 YNFKEQ. The CDR3 loop is CASSQAEGRNTIYF. The CDR3 DNA reads TGTGCCAGCAGCCAGGCCGAGGGAAGGAACACCATATATTTT.

The chain joins TRBV9 to TRBJ1-4; 8 bases are a match to TRBD1. There are 17 residues in the CDR3. V dropped 7 bases and J dropped 7; count of bases not matched to a gene: 18. Germline V CDR1 and CDR2: SGDLS, YYNGEE. The DNA for the CDR3 is TGTGCCAGCGTCTCCGGGACAGGTGTCAAGGAGGGTGAAAAACTGTTTTTT. As protein: CASVSGTGVKEGEKLFF. Drawing the rest from reference TRBV9 and TRBJ1-4, the complete variable domain is DSGVTQTPKHLITATGQRVTLRCSPRSGDLSVYWYQQSLDQGLQFLIQYYNGEERAKGNILERFSAQQFPDLHSELNLSSLELGDSALYFCASVSGTGVKEGEKLFFGSGTQLSVL.

V and J are TRBV5-1 and TRBJ2-2; tentative D call: TRBD2 (6 bases). Germline values: CDR1 SGHRS, CDR2 YFSETQ. This CDR3 has 16 amino acids. The V gene lost 0 bases and the J gene lost 2 bases, with 11 bases spanning the gap. The CDR3 is CASSLGQGLNTGELFF. Here the CDR3 DNA reads TGCGCCAGCAGCTTGGGGCAGGGACTTAACACCGGGGAGCTGTTTTTT.

The chain combines TRBV14 with TRBJ2-7, with 7 bases lining up with TRBD1. Germline values: CDR1 SGHDN, CDR2 FVKESK. V was clipped by 1 base and J by 1 base; unmatched bases: 4. CDR3 length: 15 residues. The CDR3 loop reads CASSQARRGSYEQYF. CDR3 coding DNA: TGTGCCAGCAGCCAAGCGCGCAGGGGGTCCTACGAGCAGTACTTC. Full variable domain (remainder filled in from reference TRBV14 and TRBJ2-7): EAGVTQFPSHSVIEKGQTVTLRCDPISGHDNLYWYRRVMGKEIKFLLHFVKESKQDESGMPNNRFLAERTGGTYSTLKVQPAELEDSGVYFCASSQARRGSYEQYFGPGTRLTVT.

The chain is built from TRBV5-6 and TRBJ1-6; D is possibly TRBD1 (6 bases). CDR1 SGHDT and CDR2 YYEEEE come from the germline V gene. The CDR3 contains 15 residues. Trimming stripped 5 bases from V and 8 bases from J, with 17 bases between. The CDR3 region has the DNA TGTGCCAGCAGAAAAAGACAGGTCCTTGATTCACCCCTCCACTTT. Translating it yields CASRKRQVLDSPLHF.

J is TRBJ2-2 and V is TRBV7-6; TRBD2 matches 8 bases. This CDR3 has 17 residues. Germline loops: CDR1 SGHVS, CDR2 FNYEAQ. After removal of 3 bases from V and 6 bases from J, the junction contained 12 bases not matched to a gene. CDR3 DNA sequence: TGTGCCAGCAGCTTTACGCCGGGACGGCGGGGGGCCGGGGAGCTGTTTTTT. Translation gives CASSFTPGRRGAGELFF. Filled out from reference TRBV7-6 and TRBJ2-2, the complete variable domain reads GAGVSQSPRYKVTKRGQDVALRCDPISGHVSLYWYRQALGQGPEFLTYFNYEAQQDKSGLPNDRFSAERPEGSISTLTIQRTEQRDSAMYRCASSFTPGRRGAGELFFGEGSRLTVL.